This T cell receptor (beta chain) was sequenced for a study of T cells in women clearing cervical HPV infection. Study context: For cases, blood was sampled a median roughly 150 days after lesion detection, interquartile range 90 to 200 days. Whole-study findings and limits: Repertoire richness, not evenness, was significantly elevated in CIN3+ cases versus controls.

Assay: immunoSEQ multiplex PCR; the TCRdb copy retains only in-frame clones and omits some. This listing includes approximately 44,000 clones. About this clone: The antigen remains unidentified.

The sequenced sample was blood buffy coat. The clonotype was recovered from a woman between 18 and 70 years old with a cervical HPV16 infection that either progressed to CIN3+ or cleared (not recorded which).

This CDR3 is CASSWTSGGANTGELFF. The DNA read from the CDR3 is TGTGCCAGCAGCTGGACTAGCGGGGGGGCGAACACCGGGGAG. The gene calls are TRBV6-2 or TRBV6-3 and TRBJ2-2; 15 bases align to TRBD2. The read ends 3 residues early relative to the CDR3; the germline J gene fills the gap. V gave up 6 bases and J gave up 0 bases; unmatched junction bases: 2. The CDR3 is made up of 17 amino acids. Per the germline V gene, CDR1 is MNHEY and CDR2 is SVGEGT.